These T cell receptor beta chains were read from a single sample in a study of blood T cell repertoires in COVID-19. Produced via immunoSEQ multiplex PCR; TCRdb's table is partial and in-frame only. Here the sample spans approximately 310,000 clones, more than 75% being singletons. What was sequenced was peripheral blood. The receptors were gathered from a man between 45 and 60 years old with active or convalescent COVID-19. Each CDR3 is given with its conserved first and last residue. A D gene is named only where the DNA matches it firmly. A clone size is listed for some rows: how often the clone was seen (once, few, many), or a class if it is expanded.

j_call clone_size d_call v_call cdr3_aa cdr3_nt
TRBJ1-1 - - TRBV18 CASSPGGDTEAFF TGTGCCAGCTCACCGGGCGGGGACACTGAAGCTTTCTTT
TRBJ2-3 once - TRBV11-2 CASSGGAGDTQYF TGTGCCAGCAGCGGGGGGGCAGGAGATACGCAGTATTTT
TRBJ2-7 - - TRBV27 CASSSTQGTYEQYF TGTGCCAGCAGTTCGACACAGGGCACCTACGAGCAGTACTTC
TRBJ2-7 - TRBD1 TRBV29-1 CSVRTGKSYEQYF TGCAGCGTGAGGACAGGGAAGTCCTACGAGCAGTACTTC
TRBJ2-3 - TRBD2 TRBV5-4 CASSSAGGSTDTQYF TGTGCCAGCAGCTCAGCGGGGGGCAGCACAGATACGCAGTATTTT
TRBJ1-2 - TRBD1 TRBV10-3 CAISEPGQGGRGYTF TGTGCCATCAGTGAACCGGGACAGGGGGGACGAGGCTACACCTTC
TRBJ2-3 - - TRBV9 CASSVSTIAGRGDTQYF TGTGCCAGCAGCGTATCAACTATCGCAGGCCGCGGGGATACGCAGTATTTT
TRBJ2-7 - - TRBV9 CASSVAGGPRDEQYF TGTGCCAGCAGCGTAGCTGGGGGCCCTCGGGACGAGCAGTACTTC
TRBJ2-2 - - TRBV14 CASSSGSGPNTGELFF TGTGCCAGCAGCTCAGGGTCCGGACCCAACACCGGGGAGCTGTTTTTT
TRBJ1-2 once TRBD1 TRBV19 CASTARSGGSGYTF TGTGCCAGTACCGCAAGGTCAGGGGGATCCGGCTACACCTTC
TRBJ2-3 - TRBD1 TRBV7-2 CATGTFGTGDRDTQYF TGTGCCACCGGGACCTTCGGGACAGGGGATAGAGATACGCAGTATTTT
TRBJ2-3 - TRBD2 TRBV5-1 CASSSGLAEYTQYF TGCGCCAGCAGCTCGGGACTAGCGGAATATACGCAGTATTTT
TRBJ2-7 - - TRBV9 CASSVGSLGDEQYF TGTGCCAGCAGCGTAGGGTCGCTGGGAGACGAGCAGTACTTC
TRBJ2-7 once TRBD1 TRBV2 CASRPSSGTGVHEQYF TGTGCCAGCCGTCCGAGCTCCGGGACAGGGGTCCACGAGCAGTACTTC
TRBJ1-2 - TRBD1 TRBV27 CASRAYRGQGYGYTF TGTGCCAGCAGGGCTTACAGGGGGCAGGGCTATGGCTACACCTTC
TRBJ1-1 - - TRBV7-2 CASSLVVTQTEAFF TGTGCCAGCAGCTTAGTGGTGACACAGACTGAAGCTTTCTTT
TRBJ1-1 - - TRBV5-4 CASSLGGDTEAFF TGTGCCAGCAGCTTGGGGGGAGACACTGAAGCTTTCTTT
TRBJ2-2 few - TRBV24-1 CATSDPGGELFF TGTGCCACCAGTGATCCCGGCGGGGAGCTGTTTTTT
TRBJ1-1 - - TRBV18 CASSRTTENTEAFF TGTGCCAGCTCACGAACGACAGAGAACACTGAAGCTTTCTTT
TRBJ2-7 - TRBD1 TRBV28 CASSPGTGGSGEQYF TGTGCCAGCAGTCCCGGGACAGGGGGCTCGGGAGAGCAGTACTTC
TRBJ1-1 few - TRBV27 CASSLLGAGEAFF TGTGCCAGCAGTTTATTGGGGGCGGGTGAAGCTTTCTTT
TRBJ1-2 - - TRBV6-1 CASSEEEQTAYGYTF TGTGCCAGCAGTGAAGAGGAACAGACGGCCTATGGCTACACCTTC
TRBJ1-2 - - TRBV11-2 CASSLDPENRYTF TGTGCCAGCAGCTTAGACCCCGAGAACCGCTACACCTTC
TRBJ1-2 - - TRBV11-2 CASSLVEDYGYTF TGTGCCAGCAGCTTAGTCGAGGACTATGGCTACACCTTC
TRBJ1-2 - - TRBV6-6 CASHPRVGGYTF TGTGCCAGTCACCCCAGGGTTGGAGGCTACACCTTC
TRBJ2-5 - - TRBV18 CASSSTQGLETQYF TGTGCCAGCTCCTCCACACAGGGATTAGAGACCCAGTACTTC
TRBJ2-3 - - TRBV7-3 CASSLIKGATDTQYF TGTGCCAGCAGCTTAATAAAAGGGGCGACAGATACGCAGTATTTT
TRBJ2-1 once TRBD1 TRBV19 CASTGTGLYNEQFF TGTGCCAGTACGGGGACAGGGTTGTACAATGAGCAGTTCTTC
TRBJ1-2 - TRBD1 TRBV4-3 CASSQDRVGQGAYGYTF TGCGCCAGCAGCCAAGATAGGGTGGGACAGGGGGCGTATGGCTACACCTTC
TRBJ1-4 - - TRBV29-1 CSVEDTSNEKLFF TGCAGCGTTGAGGACACCTCAAATGAAAAACTGTTTTTT
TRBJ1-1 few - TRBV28 CASLQGRNTEAFF TGTGCCAGCTTACAGGGAAGGAACACTGAAGCTTTCTTT
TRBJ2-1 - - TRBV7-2 CASSLVAGPYNEQFF TGTGCCAGCAGCTTAGTGGCGGGACCCTACAATGAGCAGTTCTTC
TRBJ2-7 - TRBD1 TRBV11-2 CASSLEFGQGYEQYF TGTGCCAGCAGCTTAGAGTTCGGACAGGGCTACGAGCAGTACTTC
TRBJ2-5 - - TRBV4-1 CASSQSTRGRWETQYF TGCGCCAGCAGCCAATCGACTAGAGGTCGATGGGAGACCCAGTACTTC